A single sample is the source of the 15 T cell receptor beta chains below, sequenced in a study of OX40 agonist ivuxolimab in advanced cancers. Profiling relied on immunoSEQ multiplex PCR, and the TCRdb table lists in-frame clones only, not all of them. The data contain roughly 45,000 clones, 81% of them singletons. Sample: CD4+ or CD8+ T cells sorted from blood, taken in a trial of the OX40 agonist ivuxolimab. The receptor set was obtained from an adult with an advanced solid tumor such as melanoma, head and neck, liver or kidney cancer.

The chain links TRBV10-2 to TRBJ2-1, with D possibly called TRBD1 or TRBD2 (5 bases each). Germline V gene sequence: CDR1 WSHSY, CDR2 SAAADI. The germline V and J ends were trimmed by 3 bases and 12 bases, with 12 bases remaining between them. The CDR3 extends over 12 amino acids. The CDR3 DNA sequence: TGCGCCAGCAGTGAATGGGGGTCCGGGCAGTTCTTC. It encodes CASSEWGSGQFF.

This clone occurred a few times. The gene calls are TRBV5-4 and TRBJ2-4; TRBD2 agrees at 10 bases. Unmatched junction bases numbered 4, after V lost 4 bases and J lost 0 bases. Germline V CDR1 and CDR2: SGHNT, YYREEE (reference sequence). The CDR3 is made up of 16 amino acids. For the CDR3, the DNA is TGTGCCAGCAGCCCCGAGCGGGAGGGAGCCAAAAACATTCAGTACTTC. Amino acid sequence: CASSPEREGAKNIQYF.

The rearrangement joins TRBV9 to TRBJ1-6; a weak D match, TRBD1 (5 bases). This CDR3 is 15 amino acids long. Germline-derived CDR1 and CDR2 are SGDLS and YYNGEE. V dropped 3 bases and J dropped 8 bases, with 15 bases sitting between them. The DNA of the CDR3 is TGTGCCAGCAGCGCAGCAGGGATCGTTTATTCACCCCTCCACTTT. Translated, it gives CASSAAGIVYSPLHF.

The chain uses TRBV27 and TRBJ2-5; D is ambiguous. Trimming shortened V by 2 bases and J by 2 bases, and 12 bases separated the two germline ends. The CDR3 runs 15 residues. Germline V gives CDR1 MNHEY, CDR2 SMNVEV (reference sequence). The CDR3 nucleotides are TGTGCCAGCAGTTTACTGGACCAGATACAAGAGACCCAGTACTTC. Encoded protein: CASSLLDQIQETQYF.

V is TRBV4-2 and J is TRBJ2-7, with 11 bases lining up with TRBD1. The CDR3 contains 16 residues. CDR1 LGHNA and CDR2 YNFKEQ come from the germline V gene. V lost 0 bases and J lost 3; bases outside the gene matches: 4. The CDR3 DNA reads as TGTGCCAGCAGCCAAGATAGGGGGACAGGGGGCTACGAGCAGTACTTC. It translates to CASSQDRGTGGYEQYF.

This clone was counted only a few times. The rearrangement joins TRBV5-1 to TRBJ1-3; D is perhaps TRBD1 (6 bases). The CDR3 runs 15 residues. Germline V gene sequence: CDR1 SGHRS, CDR2 YFSETQ. V shed 4 bases and J shed 9 bases, with 20 bases lying between them. This CDR3 reads CASSDGAGDASTIYF. CDR3 bases: TGCGCCAGCAGCGATGGAGCAGGGGACGCGAGCACCATATATTTT.

The gene calls are TRBV7-6 and TRBJ2-1, with 12 bases fitting TRBD2. With V trimmed by 3 bases and J by 2 bases, 2 bases remained unmatched. The germline V gene has CDR1 SGHVS and CDR2 FNYEAQ. The CDR3 length is 16 residues. The CDR3 DNA follows: TGTGCCAGCAGCTTGGGGACTAGCGGGCCCTACAATGAGCAGTTCTTC. Amino acids: CASSLGTSGPYNEQFF.

A few counts support this clone. The rearrangement uses TRBV6-5 and TRBJ2-1; D might be TRBD1 (6 bases). The V end was cut by 5 bases, the J end by 4 bases, with 15 bases between. CDR3 length: 15 amino acids. The germline V gene has CDR1 MNHEY and CDR2 SVGAGI. Here the CDR3 DNA reads TGTGCCAGCAGTCCCGAGGGGGAATTATACAATGAGCAGTTCTTC. Translated: CASSPEGELYNEQFF.

This chain connects TRBV5-1 to TRBJ2-7; 10 bases map to TRBD1. CDR1 is SGHRS and CDR2 is YFSETQ in the germline V gene. Trimming removed 4 bases from V and 8 bases from J; junction bases left unmatched: 21. The CDR3 is 18 residues long. The CDR3 loop is CASSAGTGEFGGTHKQYF. The CDR3 DNA sequence: TGCGCCAGCAGCGCCGGGACAGGGGAATTTGGCGGGACTCACAAGCAGTACTTC.

The rearrangement joins TRBV7-2 to TRBJ1-4; TRBD1 is a possible D gene (5 bases). Looked up from germline, CDR1 is SGHTA and CDR2 is FQGNSA. This CDR3 region has 16 residues. The V gene lost 1 base and the J gene lost 8 bases, with 17 bases spanning the gap. This chain's CDR3 is CASSLVGGRVEEKLFF. Here the CDR3 DNA reads TGTGCCAGCAGCTTAGTGGGGGGTAGGGTGGAGGAAAAACTGTTTTTT.

The chain has TRBV10-1 and TRBJ2-3; no clear D. CDR1 WNHNN and CDR2 SYGVQD come from the germline V gene (reference sequence). The CDR3 length is 15 residues. V dropped 2 bases and J dropped 0 bases, with 9 bases sitting between them. Written as DNA, the CDR3 is TGCGCCAGCAGTGAGGACGAACTCAGCACAGATACGCAGTATTTT. Its protein product is CASSEDELSTDTQYF.

The rearrangement joins TRBV30 to TRBJ1-5; 9 nucleotides agree with TRBD1. V lost 3 bases, J lost 2 bases, and 2 bases stayed unmatched. This CDR3 region has 14 residues. Germline CDR1 and CDR2: GTSNPN and SVGIG (reference sequence). CDR3: CAWSRDRGNQPQHF. The CDR3 DNA sequence: TGTGCCTGGAGCCGGGACAGGGGCAATCAGCCCCAGCATTTT.

This clone has only one observation. The gene calls are TRBV19 and TRBJ1-2, with D unclear. The CDR3 spans 13 residues. Trimming shortened V by 3 bases and J by 3 bases, and 8 bases separated the two germline ends. Per the germline V gene, CDR1 is LNHDA and CDR2 is SQIVND (reference sequence). CDR3 sequence reads: CASSIFGDYGYTF. CDR3 coding DNA: TGTGCCAGTAGTATCTTCGGAGACTATGGCTACACCTTC.

The chain links TRBV29-1 to TRBJ2-1, with D perhaps matching TRBD1 or TRBD2 (5 bases each). This CDR3 is built from 13 residues. V dropped 1 base and J dropped 13 bases, with 17 bases sitting between them. Germline V gives CDR1 SQVTM, CDR2 ANQGSEA. This CDR3 is CSVEVGTRGSQFF. In DNA form, the CDR3 reads TGCAGCGTTGAAGTCGGTACTAGGGGATCACAGTTCTTC.

The CDR3 DNA reads TGCGCCAGCAGTCAAAAAGGTGTGGGCAGGGGGTCCCACGAGCAGTACTTC. It yields the protein CASSQKGVGRGSHEQYF. The chain recombines TRBV23-1 with TRBJ2-7, with 7 bases fitting TRBD1. TRBV23-1 is sorted into the ORF group, with uncertain function. The trim removed 2 bases at V and 5 bases at J, leaving 15 bases unmatched. There are 17 residues in the CDR3.